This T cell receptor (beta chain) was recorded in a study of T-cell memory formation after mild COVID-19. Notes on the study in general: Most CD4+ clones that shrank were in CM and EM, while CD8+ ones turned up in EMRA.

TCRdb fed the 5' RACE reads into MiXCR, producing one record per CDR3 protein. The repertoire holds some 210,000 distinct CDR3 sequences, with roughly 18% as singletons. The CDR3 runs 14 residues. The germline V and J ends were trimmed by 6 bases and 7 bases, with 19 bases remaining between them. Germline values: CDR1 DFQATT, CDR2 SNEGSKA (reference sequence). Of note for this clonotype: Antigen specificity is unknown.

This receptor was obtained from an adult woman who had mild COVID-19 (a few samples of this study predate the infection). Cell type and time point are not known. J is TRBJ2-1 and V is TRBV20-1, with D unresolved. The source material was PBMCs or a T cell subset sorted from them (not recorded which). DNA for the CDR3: TGCAGTGCCATCATTCTCGCCCTGGGGAATGAGCAGTTCTTC. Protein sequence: CSAIILALGNEQFF.